This T cell receptor beta chain was retrieved from a study of cytomegalovirus exposure and HLA in healthy donors. PCR amplification relied on 60 Vbeta primers (plus 13 Jbeta primers). Some clones are missing from TCRdb's copy, which holds only in-frame ones; the method was immunoSEQ multiplex PCR. This sample yields about 110,000 clones, of which approximately 69% are seen a single time; around 3.9% belongs to the top ten. Deletions cut 1 base from V and 10 bases from J, with 14 bases between. The CDR3 contains 15 residues. Germline V gene lookup returns CDR1 MGHRA and CDR2 YSYEKL. The chain joins TRBV4-1 to TRBJ1-6; TRBD1 is a possible D gene (6 bases). This clonotype originated in a woman in her 40s in good health and CMV-seropositive. The sample comprised PBMCs. CDR3 amino acids: CASSQGTGKGSPLHF. The CDR3 DNA sequence: TGCGCCAGCAGCCAAGGCACAGGGAAAGGATCACCCCTCCACTTT.